This T cell receptor beta chain was identified during a study of T cell responses to AZD1222 COVID-19 vaccine. CDR1 is SGHRS and CDR2 is YFSETQ in the germline V gene. CDR3 length: 15 residues. Trimming removed 0 bases at V and 4 bases at J, with 12 bases between. Sequencing was performed with immunoSEQ multiplex PCR; in TCRdb, only in-frame clones are kept and a portion is missing. Here the sample spans about 110,000 clones, around 87% being singletons. This clone was counted only a few times. The V and J genes are TRBV5-1 and TRBJ2-3; a possible D gene is TRBD1 (5 bases). The sample consisted of peripheral blood, taken on day 0 of AZD1222 vaccination. This TCR came from an adult in good health. CDR3 protein: CASSLEGESSDTQYF. As DNA, the CDR3 is TGCGCCAGCAGCTTGGAAGGGGAATCTTCAGATACGCAGTATTTT.